This TCR beta chain was obtained from a study of identical twins. TCRdb passed the 5' RACE reads through MiXCR, listing each CDR3 protein once. The sample holds approximately 280,000 distinct CDR3 sequences; around 8.8% are singletons and the top ten take roughly 2.1%. The CDR3 is 15 amino acids. Germline V lookup: CDR1 MNHEY, CDR2 SMNVEV (reference sequence). Trimming took 5 bases from V and 0 from J, leaving 11 bases between them. This sample was also put to use in a study of yellow fever vaccine responses in identical twins.

The chain employs TRBV27 and TRBJ1-5; D gene unclear. This clonotype was sampled from a woman aged 18-29 years in good health. Input material: memory (CD45RO+) T cells sorted from blood. As DNA, the CDR3 is TGTGCCAGCAGTACCCGACGGACTAGCAATCAGCCCCAGCATTTT. As protein: CASSTRRTSNQPQHF.